Listed here are 27 T cell receptor beta chains from one sample, sequenced in a study of shared T cell receptors in the human thymus. Method: immunoSEQ multiplex PCR; TCRdb's copy keeps in-frame clones and lacks some. Of some 700,000 clones in the sample, 75% to 90% were seen once. The same data also went into a second study, on human thymus T cells.

Material: thymocytes. The source of these receptors is a girl in the first two years of life with a congenital heart defect.

V gene TRBV4-1 combines with J gene TRBJ1-1; D perhaps matches TRBD1 (6 bases). Per germline, CDR1 MGHRA and CDR2 YSYEKL. Trimming left V 2 bases short and J 6 bases short, with 10 bases between. The CDR3 contains 13 residues. In DNA, the CDR3 is TGCGCCAGCAGCCAAAGGGGGGGTTCTGAAGCTTTCTTT. The encoded protein is CASSQRGGSEAFF.

This chain connects TRBV28 to TRBJ1-6, with TRBD1 as a possible D gene (5 bases). The germline V gene encodes CDR1 MDHEN and CDR2 SYDVKM. The CDR3 contains 15 residues. V lost 5 bases to trimming and J lost 10 bases, with 18 bases between them. The CDR3 region is CASSPQGRAQSPLHF. CDR3 coding DNA: TGTGCCAGCAGTCCCCAGGGCAGGGCACAATCACCCCTCCACTTT.

The chain carries TRBV14 and TRBJ1-3; D unresolved. Trimming pared 1 base from V and 2 bases from J, leaving 9 bases between. Germline V lookup: CDR1 SGHDN, CDR2 FVKESK. The CDR3 extends over 15 amino acids. CDR3 residues: CASSQATHTGNTIYF. CDR3 in DNA: TGTGCCAGCAGCCAAGCTACGCATACTGGAAACACCATATATTTT.

The chain has TRBV29-1 and TRBJ2-3, with 7 bases matching TRBD1. CDR3 length: 14 residues. V trimming: 0 bases; J trimming: 6 bases; junction bases outside the gene matches: 6. Looked up from germline, CDR1 is SQVTM and CDR2 is ANQGSEA. CDR3 protein: CSVEDRGQVDTQYF. Written as DNA, the CDR3 is TGCAGCGTTGAAGATCGTGGACAGGTGGATACGCAGTATTTT.

The chain recombines TRBV19 with TRBJ2-7; 7 bases map to TRBD1. The V and J ends lost 9 bases and 5 bases, in that order; junction bases with no gene match: 13. Germline loops: CDR1 LNHDA, CDR2 SQIVND (reference sequence). This CDR3 spans 14 amino acids. The CDR3 loop reads CASGVGGFGDEQYF. The CDR3 bases are TGTGCCAGCGGCGTAGGGGGCTTCGGGGACGAGCAGTACTTC.

This clone came up once. This CDR3 is also generated by other DNA sequences in the sample. The V call is TRBV7-8, the J call TRBJ2-5; maybe TRBD1 (6 bases). V was clipped by 4 bases and J by 4 bases, with 10 bases between them. Germline CDR1 is SGHVS and CDR2 is FQNEAQ. The CDR3 consists of 13 residues. The CDR3 DNA sequence: TGTGCCAGCAGCTACAGGGCCCTAGAGACCCAGTACTTC. The encoded protein is CASSYRALETQYF.

Notes on this clone: An end of the junction differs from the germline gene, which may be a read error. The chain combines TRBV19 with TRBJ1-2; D unresolved. Looked up from germline, CDR1 is LNHDA and CDR2 is SQIVND (reference sequence). The length of the CDR3 is 13 residues. CDR3 in amino acids: CASHRGIPYGHTF. The CDR3 nucleotides read TGTGCCAGCCACCGAGGGATACCGTATGGCCACACCTTC.

This chain joins TRBV11-2 and TRBJ1-5, with D unresolved. The CDR3 extends over 14 amino acids. V gave up 5 bases and J gave up 3 bases, with 11 bases separating them. Per germline, CDR1 SGHAT and CDR2 FQNNGV. CDR3 protein: CASSPERDNQPQHF. The CDR3 DNA sequence: TGTGCCAGCAGCCCTGAGCGGGACAATCAGCCCCAGCATTTT. Drawing the rest from reference TRBV11-2 and TRBJ1-5, the complete variable domain is EAGVAQSPRYKIIEKRQSVAFWCNPISGHATLYWYQQILGQGPKLLIQFQNNGVVDDSQLPKDRFSAERLKGVDSTLKIQPAKLEDSAVYLCASSPERDNQPQHFGDGTRLSIL.

In DNA form, the CDR3 reads TGTGCCAGTAGTATTAGAGGGAGTGGAAACACCATATATTTT. This gives the protein CASSIRGSGNTIYF. This rearrangement joins TRBV19 to TRBJ1-3; D call uncertain. The CDR3 is made up of 14 amino acids. Per germline, CDR1 LNHDA and CDR2 SQIVND (reference sequence). The ends were cut back, 3 bases at V and 3 bases at J, with 9 bases in the middle.

This clone was found once. V gene TRBV5-1 combines with J gene TRBJ2-3; possible D gene TRBD1, 5 bases. Trimming left V 0 bases short and J 10 bases short, with 12 bases between. CDR3 length: 13 residues. Germline V gene lookup returns CDR1 SGHRS and CDR2 YFSETQ. CDR3 sequence (DNA): TGCGCCAGCAGCTTGGAGGGCTGCAGGGCGCAGTATTTT. Translated, it gives CASSLEGCRAQYF.

The genes are TRBV2 and TRBJ1-2; D gene unclear. Germline CDR1 reads SNHLY; CDR2 reads FYNNEI. This CDR3 region has 15 residues. V was cut by 9 bases and J by 0 bases, with 17 bases left in between. The CDR3 DNA follows: TGTGCCAGAGGAAAAGGTACAGCTACTAACTATGGCTACACCTTC. As protein: CARGKGTATNYGYTF.

CDR3 bases: TGCGCCAGCAGCTTGCTCAGCGGAGACTCCTGCGGTGGGAACTATGGCTACACCTTC. As protein: CASSLLSGDSCGGNYGYTF. V usage is TRBV5-1 and J usage is TRBJ1-2, with D hard to call. Germline CDR1 reads SGHRS; CDR2 reads YFSETQ. V lost 1 base and J lost 2, with 24 bases in between. The CDR3 has 19 residues.

The chain is built from TRBV12-5 and TRBJ2-5; TRBD1 matches 7 bases. The CDR3 extends over 15 amino acids. V shed 1 base and J 2 bases; nucleotides not matched to a gene: 4. Germline lookup yields CDR1 LGHNT and CDR2 FRNRAP. The CDR3 bases are TGTGCTAGTGGTTTGGAGTGGGACAGACAAGAGACCCAGTACTTC. Residues: CASGLEWDRQETQYF.

The chain has TRBV28 and TRBJ1-4, with D possibly TRBD1 on 5 matching bases. Per germline, CDR1 MDHEN and CDR2 SYDVKM. The V and J ends lost 4 bases and 3 bases respectively, with 15 bases between them. The CDR3 has 16 amino acids. The CDR3 here is CASSSRGRQSNEKLFF. The CDR3 coding sequence is TGTGCCAGCAGTTCGCGGGGGAGACAGTCTAATGAAAAACTGTTTTTT.

The genes are TRBV14 and TRBJ2-7; TRBD1 matches 9 bases. Per germline, CDR1 SGHDN and CDR2 FVKESK. With V trimmed by 1 base and J by 5 bases, 12 bases remained unmatched. CDR3 length: 17 amino acids. For the CDR3, the DNA is TGTGCCAGCAGCCAAGGTTTGACCAGGACAGGGGAACACGAGCAGTACTTC. The encoded protein is CASSQGLTRTGEHEQYF.

Remarks on this clone: This CDR3 is also generated by other DNA sequences in the sample. This rearrangement joins TRBV5-1 to TRBJ2-1, with D possibly matching TRBD2 (5 bases). Trimming took 2 bases from V and 8 from J, leaving 8 bases between them. CDR1 and CDR2 from the germline V gene are SGHRS and YFSETQ. The CDR3 consists of 12 residues. CDR3 sequence reads: CASSLTRDEQFF. DNA for the CDR3: TGCGCCAGCAGCTTAACTAGGGATGAGCAGTTCTTC.

This clone was detected only once. V and J are TRBV4-3 and TRBJ1-5; a possible D gene is TRBD1 (6 bases). The CDR3 runs to 19 residues. With 1 base removed from V and 0 bases from J, the gap between germline ends came to 19 bases. CDR1 and CDR2 from the germline V gene are LGHNA and YSLEER. CDR3 sequence: CASSQVSPKQGYSNQPQHF. In DNA form, the CDR3 reads TGCGCCAGCAGCCAAGTCTCGCCCAAACAGGGCTATAGCAATCAGCCCCAGCATTTT.

The chain has TRBV30 and TRBJ2-3, with 10 positions matching TRBD2. V was clipped by 7 bases and J by 3 bases; unmatched bases: 10. Germline values: CDR1 GTSNPN, CDR2 SVGIG (reference sequence). The CDR3 has 15 residues. In DNA form, the CDR3 reads TGTGCCTTCGCCGACCCGGGACTAGCGACAGATACGCAGTATTTT. Translating it yields CAFADPGLATDTQYF.

The J gene is TRBJ1-1, the V gene TRBV10-2, with TRBD1 matching 9 bases. The trim removed 7 bases at V and 1 base at J, leaving 4 bases unmatched. In germline, CDR1 is WSHSY, CDR2 SAAADI. The CDR3 totals 14 residues. The CDR3 is CASNPGQGNTEAFF. The CDR3 nucleotides are TGCGCCAGCAATCCGGGACAGGGGAACACTGAAGCTTTCTTT.

This clone was detected only once. The chain recombines TRBV6-6 with TRBJ1-2; D might be TRBD1 (5 bases). V gave up 0 bases and J gave up 7 bases, with 15 bases separating them. CDR3 length: 15 amino acids. CDR1 MNHNY and CDR2 SVGAGI come from the germline V gene (reference sequence). The CDR3 is CASSYSSGAQGGYTF. DNA of the CDR3: TGTGCCAGCAGTTACTCTTCTGGGGCTCAAGGTGGCTACACCTTC.

The chain carries TRBV25-1 and TRBJ1-1; TRBD1 might be the D (6 bases). This CDR3 is 15 amino acids long. V lost 2 bases and J lost 1, with 11 bases in between. Germline CDR1 MGHDK, CDR2 SYGVNS. The CDR3 sequence is CASSEGTTGNTEAFF. The CDR3 DNA follows: TGTGCCAGCAGTGAAGGGACAACAGGGAACACTGAAGCTTTCTTT.

The chain couples TRBV4-3 to TRBJ1-2, with D tentatively TRBD1 (5 bases). Trimming pared 0 bases from V and 0 bases from J, leaving 8 bases between. Germline loops: CDR1 LGHNA, CDR2 YSLEER. The CDR3 runs to 15 residues. The DNA for the CDR3 is TGCGCCAGCAGCCAAGAATGGGGCTCTAACTATGGCTACACCTTC. Its translation is CASSQEWGSNYGYTF.

The V and J genes are TRBV28 and TRBJ1-2; D is possibly TRBD1 (6 bases). V lost 2 bases and J 7 bases, leaving 14 bases between the germline ends. Germline V CDR1 and CDR2: MDHEN, SYDVKM. This CDR3 spans 14 amino acids. As DNA, the CDR3 is TGTGCCAGCAGTTTAGCCAGGGGTAGGATTGGCTACACCTTC. It codes for CASSLARGRIGYTF.

The rearrangement links TRBV28 to TRBJ2-1; the match to TRBD2 covers 7 bases. Germline trimming cut 3 bases from V and 4 bases from J; bases unmatched to any gene: 12. This CDR3 region has 17 residues. Germline V CDR1 and CDR2: MDHEN, SYDVKM. This chain's CDR3 is CASSFGGIATYYNEQFF. CDR3 DNA: TGTGCCAGCAGTTTCGGGGGGATAGCGACGTATTACAATGAGCAGTTCTTC.

The chain has TRBV12-5 and TRBJ2-7; 9 bases map to TRBD2. The CDR3 has 15 residues. Per germline, CDR1 LGHNT and CDR2 FRNRAP. Trimming took 5 bases from V and 5 from J; bases not matched to a gene: 10. The CDR3 DNA sequence: TGTGCTAGTGGTGGCGGGGGGGCGGTTTCACACGAGCAGTACTTC. Translated, it gives CASGGGGAVSHEQYF.

The chain has TRBV6-5 and TRBJ2-7, with D maybe TRBD1 (6 bases). Germline V lookup: CDR1 MNHEY, CDR2 SVGAGI. The CDR3 length is 15 residues. V lost 0 bases and J lost 7, with 16 bases in between. As DNA, the CDR3 is TGTGCCAGCAGTTACTCGCGTCAGGGGAGACGGGAGCAGTACTTC. This translates into CASSYSRQGRREQYF.

The chain links TRBV4-1 to TRBJ1-5, with D possibly matching TRBD1 (5 bases). CDR1 is MGHRA, CDR2 YSYEKL, per germline. Deletions cut 1 base from V and 3 bases from J, with 13 bases between. CDR3 length: 16 residues. CDR3 DNA sequence: TGCGCCAGCAGCCAAGGTAGGGGATTGAACAATCAGCCCCAGCATTTT. Translating gives CASSQGRGLNNQPQHF.